The rows below give T cell receptor beta chains drawn from one sample of a study of cytomegalovirus exposure and HLA in healthy donors. Sequencing was performed with immunoSEQ multiplex PCR; in TCRdb, only in-frame clones are kept and a portion is missing. The repertoire holds under 200,000 clones, around 77% seen once, with more than 2% in the top ten. Sample: PBMCs. The receptors here all came from a man aged 50-60 years in good health and CMV-seropositive. The CDR3 runs from the conserved cysteine through the conserved F or W. D genes are given only for firm matches. Clone size, where shown, is once, few, many, or a class for clones that have expanded.

v_call: TRBV2; j_call: TRBJ1-1; d_call: NA; clone_size: few; cdr3_nt: TGTGCCAGCAGGGAAGGGCGGAGTAGGAACACTGAAGCTTTCTTT; cdr3_aa: CASREGRSRNTEAFF
v_call: TRBV19; j_call: TRBJ1-1; d_call: NA; clone_size: few; cdr3_nt: TGTGCCAGTAGGACGACAAACCCGAACACTGAAGCTTTCTTT; cdr3_aa: CASRTTNPNTEAFF
v_call: TRBV5-1; j_call: TRBJ2-2; d_call: NA; clone_size: few; cdr3_nt: TGCGCCAGCAGCTTGGGGACAGCTTACACCGGGGAGCTGTTTTTT; cdr3_aa: CASSLGTAYTGELFF
v_call: TRBV9; j_call: TRBJ1-1; d_call: TRBD1; clone_size: NA; cdr3_nt: TGTGCCAGCAGCTCATACAGGGGAGCTTTCTTT; cdr3_aa: CASSSYRGAFF
v_call: TRBV6-6; j_call: TRBJ1-4; d_call: NA; clone_size: NA; cdr3_nt: TGTGCCAGCAGTTACTCGAACGGGAGGGGGGAAAAACTGTTTTTT; cdr3_aa: CASSYSNGRGEKLFF
v_call: TRBV25-1; j_call: TRBJ2-7; d_call: TRBD2; clone_size: NA; cdr3_nt: TGTGCCAGCAGTAAACCGGGAGGAGCCCTATACGAGCAGTACTTC; cdr3_aa: CASSKPGGALYEQYF
v_call: TRBV14; j_call: TRBJ2-7; d_call: TRBD2; clone_size: few; cdr3_nt: TGTGCCAGCAGCCCCGCGCTAGCGGGGAAGGTCTACGAGCAGTACTTC; cdr3_aa: CASSPALAGKVYEQYF
v_call: TRBV11-2; j_call: TRBJ2-3; d_call: TRBD2; clone_size: NA; cdr3_nt: TGTGCCAGCAGCCCCGGGAGGAGAACGCAGTATTTT; cdr3_aa: CASSPGRRTQYF
v_call: TRBV28; j_call: TRBJ1-5; d_call: NA; clone_size: few; cdr3_nt: TGTGCCAGCAGTCTGGAACAGGGTCAGTATCAGCCCCAGCATTTT; cdr3_aa: CASSLEQGQYQPQHF
v_call: TRBV7-9; j_call: TRBJ2-5; d_call: TRBD2; clone_size: NA; cdr3_nt: TGTGCCAGCAGCTCTGCCCCCCCGGGGGGGACCCAGTACTTC; cdr3_aa: CASSSAPPGGTQYF
v_call: TRBV2; j_call: TRBJ2-3; d_call: TRBD1; clone_size: few; cdr3_nt: TGTGCCAGCAGTGAAAGGGGGACAGGGGGGCAGTATTTT; cdr3_aa: CASSERGTGGQYF
v_call: TRBV18; j_call: TRBJ2-3; d_call: TRBD2; clone_size: NA; cdr3_nt: TGTGCCAGCTCACTGGACTGGATATCTAGCGGACCGACAGATACGCAGTATTTT; cdr3_aa: CASSLDWISSGPTDTQYF
v_call: TRBV4-3; j_call: TRBJ1-4; d_call: TRBD1; clone_size: once; cdr3_nt: TGCGCCAGCAGCCCCGTCAGGGGGCGGACGGATGAAAAACTGCTTTTT; cdr3_aa: CASSPVRGRTDEKLLF
v_call: TRBV7-9; j_call: TRBJ1-1; d_call: NA; clone_size: NA; cdr3_nt: TGTGCCAGCAGCCCCATGAACACTGAAGCTTTCTTT; cdr3_aa: CASSPMNTEAFF
v_call: TRBV2; j_call: TRBJ2-5; d_call: TRBD2; clone_size: once; cdr3_nt: TGTGCCAGCAGTCCGGGACTAGGCTTAGAGACCCAGTACTTC; cdr3_aa: CASSPGLGLETQYF
v_call: TRBV9; j_call: TRBJ1-1; d_call: TRBD1; clone_size: NA; cdr3_nt: TGTGCCAGCAGCCCTAAGACAGGGGCGAACACTGAAGCTTTCTTT; cdr3_aa: CASSPKTGANTEAFF
v_call: TRBV7-6; j_call: TRBJ2-1; d_call: TRBD1; clone_size: NA; cdr3_nt: TGTGCCAGCAGCCCGGGACAGTACCTATACAATGAGCAGTTCTTC; cdr3_aa: CASSPGQYLYNEQFF
v_call: TRBV5-6; j_call: TRBJ2-5; d_call: TRBD2; clone_size: NA; cdr3_nt: TGTGCCAGCAGCTTCAACAGACGGGCTAGCGGGGGGCAAGAGACCCAGTACTTC; cdr3_aa: CASSFNRRASGGQETQYF
v_call: TRBV21-1; j_call: TRBJ1-1; d_call: NA; clone_size: NA; cdr3_nt: TGTGCCAGCAGTACAGGGGCCCTCGCTGAAGCTTTCTTT; cdr3_aa: CASSTGALAEAFF
v_call: TRBV4-1; j_call: TRBJ1-4; d_call: NA; clone_size: NA; cdr3_nt: TGCGCCAGCAGCCCGTGGACGGAGGCACAGGGTGAAAAACTGTTTTTT; cdr3_aa: CASSPWTEAQGEKLFF
v_call: TRBV11-3; j_call: TRBJ2-3; d_call: NA; clone_size: NA; cdr3_nt: TGTGCCAGCAGCTCGAGTAGCACAGATACGCAGTATTTT; cdr3_aa: CASSSSSTDTQYF
v_call: TRBV7-3; j_call: TRBJ1-2; d_call: TRBD1; clone_size: NA; cdr3_nt: TGTGCCAGCAGCGATAGACAGGGTAACGGCTACACCTTC; cdr3_aa: CASSDRQGNGYTF
v_call: TRBV10-2; j_call: TRBJ2-7; d_call: TRBD2; clone_size: NA; cdr3_nt: TGCGCCACCTGGACTAGCGGGTCCTACGAGCAGTACTTC; cdr3_aa: CATWTSGSYEQYF
v_call: TRBV7-9; j_call: TRBJ1-4; d_call: NA; clone_size: NA; cdr3_nt: TGTGCCAGCAGCTTAGCCCTTGGACAGTCAACTAATGAAAAACTGTTTTTT; cdr3_aa: CASSLALGQSTNEKLFF
v_call: TRBV18; j_call: TRBJ1-6; d_call: NA; clone_size: NA; cdr3_nt: TGTGCCAGCTCACCAAATCAGGTTCGATATAATTCACCCCTCCACTTT; cdr3_aa: CASSPNQVRYNSPLHF
v_call: TRBV28; j_call: TRBJ2-5; d_call: NA; clone_size: NA; cdr3_nt: TGTGCCAGCAGTTTAGAGGCCCAGTACTTC; cdr3_aa: CASSLEAQYF
v_call: TRBV10-3; j_call: TRBJ1-4; d_call: TRBD1; clone_size: NA; cdr3_nt: TGTGCCATCAGTGAAGGTACAGGGGGCCAACCTAATGAAAAACTGTTTTTT; cdr3_aa: CAISEGTGGQPNEKLFF
v_call: TRBV5-1; j_call: TRBJ1-2; d_call: NA; clone_size: few; cdr3_nt: TGCGCCAGCAGCTTGTCGGGCAGGGAGGAGCATGGCTACACCTTC; cdr3_aa: CASSLSGREEHGYTF
v_call: TRBV11-2; j_call: TRBJ2-3; d_call: NA; clone_size: NA; cdr3_nt: TGTGCCAGCAGCTTAGGGCACCTCACAGATACGCAGTATTTT; cdr3_aa: CASSLGHLTDTQYF
v_call: TRBV29-1; j_call: TRBJ1-1; d_call: NA; clone_size: NA; cdr3_nt: TGCAGCGTTGAAGAGCAGGGTCAAGGAGCTTTCTTT; cdr3_aa: CSVEEQGQGAFF
v_call: TRBV29-1; j_call: TRBJ1-1; d_call: NA; clone_size: NA; cdr3_nt: TGCAGCGTTGAGGGCAGAAACACTGAAGCTTTCTTT; cdr3_aa: CSVEGRNTEAFF
v_call: TRBV6-1; j_call: TRBJ2-1; d_call: TRBD2; clone_size: NA; cdr3_nt: TGTGCCAGCAGTGAAGCAGGAGGAGGTAGCGGGGGGGCTCTGAATGAGCAGTTCTTC; cdr3_aa: CASSEAGGGSGGALNEQFF
v_call: TRBV9; j_call: TRBJ2-5; d_call: TRBD2; clone_size: NA; cdr3_nt: TGTGCCAGCAGCGTAGCCACTAGCGGGAGAAATCAAGAGACCCAGTACTTC; cdr3_aa: CASSVATSGRNQETQYF
v_call: TRBV27; j_call: TRBJ1-1; d_call: NA; clone_size: NA; cdr3_nt: TGTGCCAGCAGTTTATTCCGACAAGCCGAAGCTTTCTTT; cdr3_aa: CASSLFRQAEAFF
v_call: TRBV16; j_call: TRBJ1-1; d_call: NA; clone_size: few; cdr3_nt: TGTGCCAGCAGCCCCTTCACAACCTTGATGTCTGAAGCTTTCTTT; cdr3_aa: CASSPFTTLMSEAFF
v_call: TRBV6-1; j_call: TRBJ2-5; d_call: NA; clone_size: NA; cdr3_nt: TGTGCCAGCACGGAAGAGACCCAGTACTTC; cdr3_aa: CASTEETQYF
v_call: TRBV5-1; j_call: TRBJ2-1; d_call: TRBD2; clone_size: NA; cdr3_nt: TGCGCCAGCAGCCCACTGTCCAGCGGGGAGTACAATGAGCAGTTCTTC; cdr3_aa: CASSPLSSGEYNEQFF
v_call: TRBV28; j_call: TRBJ1-4; d_call: TRBD1; clone_size: NA; cdr3_nt: TGTGCCAGCAGGGTACAGGGGAGCGAAAAACTGTTTTTT; cdr3_aa: CASRVQGSEKLFF
v_call: TRBV4-2; j_call: TRBJ2-6; d_call: NA; clone_size: NA; cdr3_nt: TGTGCCAGCAGCCAAGATCAGGGGACTGGGGCCAACGTCCTGACTTTC; cdr3_aa: CASSQDQGTGANVLTF
v_call: TRBV6-1; j_call: TRBJ2-3; d_call: TRBD2; clone_size: NA; cdr3_nt: TGTGCCAGCAGTGAATGGCGGGGGGGAACAGATACGCAGTATTTT; cdr3_aa: CASSEWRGGTDTQYF
v_call: TRBV4-1; j_call: TRBJ1-1; d_call: NA; clone_size: NA; cdr3_nt: TGCGCCAGCAGCCAAGAGGCAGGGGTGGACACTGAAGCTTTCTTT; cdr3_aa: CASSQEAGVDTEAFF
v_call: TRBV5-4; j_call: TRBJ2-7; d_call: TRBD1; clone_size: NA; cdr3_nt: TGTGCCAGCAGCCTACGACAGGGGAAGTCATACGAGCAGTACTTC; cdr3_aa: CASSLRQGKSYEQYF
v_call: TRBV7-2; j_call: TRBJ1-4; d_call: NA; clone_size: NA; cdr3_nt: TGTGCCAGCAGCTCCTCTCTCGGGGTCGAGGTTGAAAAACTGTTTTTT; cdr3_aa: CASSSSLGVEVEKLFF
v_call: TRBV7-9; j_call: TRBJ2-7; d_call: NA; clone_size: NA; cdr3_nt: TGTGCCAGCAGCTTGGGGGGACTGACAGAGCAGTACTTC; cdr3_aa: CASSLGGLTEQYF